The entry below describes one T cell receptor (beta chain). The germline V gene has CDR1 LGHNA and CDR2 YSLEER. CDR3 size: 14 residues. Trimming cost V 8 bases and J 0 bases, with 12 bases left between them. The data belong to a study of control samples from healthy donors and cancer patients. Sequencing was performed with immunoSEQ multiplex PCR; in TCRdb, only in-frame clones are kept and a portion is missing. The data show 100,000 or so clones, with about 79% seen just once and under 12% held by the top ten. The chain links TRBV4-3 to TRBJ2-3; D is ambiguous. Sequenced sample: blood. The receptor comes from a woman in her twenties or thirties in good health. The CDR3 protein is CASSATSSTDTQYF. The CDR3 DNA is TGCGCCAGCTCCGCCACAAGTAGCACAGATACGCAGTATTTT.